One T cell receptor (beta chain) is described in this entry. This record comes from a study of Graves' ophthalmopathy and Graves' hyperthyroidism. Sampling over 8 ml of fresh peripheral blood provided the PBMCs. Germline trimming cut 3 bases from V and 2 bases from J; bases unmatched to any gene: 9. This CDR3 contains 16 residues. Germline CDR1 SGHTA, CDR2 FQGNSA. The authors amplified TCR beta CDR3 regions, and they did so from RNA transcripts for repertoire sequencing. Scientists carried out first-round RT-PCR using HTBI primers and then a second-round multiplex PCR. TCRdb reprocessed the multiplex PCR reads via MiXCR and lists one record per CDR3 protein. Of approximately 700,000 distinct CDR3 sequences in the sample, just over 40% were seen once.

The origin of this receptor is an adult man with Graves' ophthalmopathy. The sequenced material came from peripheral blood. V usage is TRBV7-2 and J usage is TRBJ2-5, with TRBD2 matching over 7 bases. CDR3 coding DNA: TGTGCCAGCAGCTTCCTAACTAGCGCGGGGCAAGAGACCCAGTACTTC. It translates to CASSFLTSAGQETQYF.